The 8 T cell receptor beta chains below all came from one sample that was sequenced in a study of shared clonotypes between healthy human individuals. The assay was immunoSEQ multiplex PCR, and TCRdb's table has in-frame clones only and misses some. This table has about 490,000 clones, 70% to 80% appearing once. The specimen sequenced was PBMCs. Every receptor here comes from a woman aged 40 to 49 in good health. Some clones in this sample may be carry-over from other donors' samples.

In this sample, this clone turned up a few times. The chain carries TRBV9 and TRBJ1-1, with unresolved D. CDR3 length: 14 residues. Germline assignment: CDR1 SGDLS and CDR2 YYNGEE. The V and J ends lost 4 bases and 3 bases respectively, with 13 bases between them. The CDR3 coding sequence is TGTGCCAGCAGCTCCCTGGGAGCGGACACTGAAGCTTTCTTT. Amino acid sequence: CASSSLGADTEAFF. The full variable domain, with the rest looked up from reference TRBV9 and TRBJ1-1, is DSGVTQTPKHLITATGQRVTLRCSPRSGDLSVYWYQQSLDQGLQFLIQYYNGEERAKGNILERFSAQQFPDLHSELNLSSLELGDSALYFCASSSLGADTEAFFGQGTRLTVV.

The table lists this clone with a few counts. The chain joins TRBV5-6 to TRBJ2-6, with D tentatively TRBD1 (6 bases). There are 16 residues in the CDR3. Trimming took off 3 bases at V and 1 base at J, with 11 bases between the two ends. Germline V gene lookup returns CDR1 SGHDT and CDR2 YYEEEE. Written as DNA, the CDR3 is TGTGCCAGCAGCTGGGGGCCTGAATCTGGGGCCAACGTCCTGACTTTC. Translation gives CASSWGPESGANVLTF.

The rearrangement links TRBV5-1 to TRBJ2-7; possibly TRBD1 for D (6 bases). Germline-derived CDR1 and CDR2 are SGHRS and YFSETQ. The CDR3 totals 14 residues. V was pared by 0 bases and J by 3 bases, with 10 bases between. The CDR3 DNA follows: TGCGCCAGCAGCTTGGATGGGACATACTACGAGCAGTACTTC. Its translation is CASSLDGTYYEQYF. The complete variable domain, with remaining parts taken from reference TRBV5-1 and TRBJ2-7, reads KAGVTQTPRYLIKTRGQQVTLSCSPISGHRSVSWYQQTPGQGLQFLFEYFSETQRNKGNFPGRFSGRQFSNSRSEMNVSTLELGDSALYLCASSLDGTYYEQYFGPGTRLTVT.

A word on this clone: One junction end disagrees with the germline gene, perhaps due to a read error. V is TRBV30 and J is TRBJ1-1; perhaps TRBD1 as D (6 bases). This CDR3 contains 14 residues. From germline, CDR1 is GTSNPN and CDR2 SVGIG (reference sequence). In DNA form, the CDR3 reads TGTGCCTGGAGAATAAGGGGGTCTACCACTAAAGCTTTCTTT. Its protein is CAWRIRGSTTKAFF.

The sample holds a few counts of this clone. The rearrangement joins TRBV7-8 to TRBJ2-2; D gene unclear. Germline CDR1 reads SGHVS; CDR2 reads FQNEAQ. CDR3 length equals 17 residues. Trimming cost V 4 bases and J 5 bases, with 20 bases left between them. For the CDR3, the DNA is TGTGCCAGCAGCTCCCCGATACCAGGTTTTAATACCGGGGAGCTGTTTTTT. This sequence encodes CASSSPIPGFNTGELFF.

This clone was recorded at least ten times. V is TRBV28 and J is TRBJ2-7; TRBD2 aligns across 7 bases. This CDR3 region has 15 residues. CDR1 is MDHEN, CDR2 SYDVKM, per germline. The ends lost 7 bases at V and 2 bases at J; junction bases unmatched: 11. The CDR3 nucleotides read TGTGCCAGCACTCGCCGGGGGGAGGGGCCCTACGAGCAGTACTTC. This translates into CASTRRGEGPYEQYF.

V and J are TRBV7-9 and TRBJ2-1; D gene uncertain. Germline V gene sequence: CDR1 SEHNR, CDR2 FQNEAQ (reference sequence). The CDR3 is 14 amino acids. V was pared by 5 bases and J by 0 bases, with 8 bases between. The DNA of the CDR3 is TGTGCCAGCAGCCCCCCCCGCTCCTACAATGAGCAGTTCTTC. Translated, it gives CASSPPRSYNEQFF.

Points on this clone: Additional DNA sequences in this sample encode the identical CDR3. The chain joins TRBV20-1 to TRBJ2-1; no clear D. Trimming cost V 1 base and J 7 bases, with 2 bases left between them. The length of the CDR3 is 10 residues. Germline CDR1 DFQATT, CDR2 SNEGSKA (reference sequence). CDR3 nucleotide sequence: TGCAGTGCTAGAGTAAATGAGCAGTTCTTC. Its protein product is CSARVNEQFF.